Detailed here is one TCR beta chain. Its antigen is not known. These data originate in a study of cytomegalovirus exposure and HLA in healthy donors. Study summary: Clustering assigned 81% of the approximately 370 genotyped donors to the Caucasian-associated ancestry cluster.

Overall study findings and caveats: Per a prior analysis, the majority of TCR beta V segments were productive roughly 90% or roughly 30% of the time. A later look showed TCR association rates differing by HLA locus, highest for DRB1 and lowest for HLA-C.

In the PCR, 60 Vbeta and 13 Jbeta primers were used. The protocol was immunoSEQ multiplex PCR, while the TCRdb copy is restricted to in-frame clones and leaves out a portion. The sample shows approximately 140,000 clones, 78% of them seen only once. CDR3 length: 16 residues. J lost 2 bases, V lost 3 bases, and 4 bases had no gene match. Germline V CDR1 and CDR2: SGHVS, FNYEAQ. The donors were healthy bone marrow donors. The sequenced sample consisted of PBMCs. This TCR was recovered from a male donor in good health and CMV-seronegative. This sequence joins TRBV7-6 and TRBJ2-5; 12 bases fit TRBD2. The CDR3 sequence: CASSFTGLAGQETQYF. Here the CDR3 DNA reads TGTGCCAGCAGCTTTACCGGACTAGCGGGACAAGAGACCCAGTACTTC.